This T cell receptor beta chain was observed in a study of naive and memory T cell subsets. This CDR3 has 18 residues. J lost 3 bases, V lost 2 bases, and 10 bases had no gene match. Germline V CDR1 and CDR2: KGHDR, SFDVKD. An equimolar mix of two oligonucleotides served as the beta constant-region primer for TRBC1 and TRBC2. TCRdb reprocessed the UMI-ligation and nested PCR reads with MiXCR, giving one entry per CDR3 protein. This table holds around 160,000 distinct CDR3 sequences, about 18% found once. This clonotype was obtained from a human donor in good health. The gene calls are TRBV24-1 and TRBJ2-3, with TRBD2 matching over 10 bases. The sequenced sample consisted of naive CD4+ T cells from blood. CDR3 sequence (DNA): TGTGCCACCAGTGATTCCCGACTGAGCGGGAGGGGTACAGATACGCAGTATTTT. It specifies CATSDSRLSGRGTDTQYF.